A single sample is the source of the 12 T cell receptor beta chains below, sequenced in a study of OX40 agonist ivuxolimab in advanced cancers. Method: immunoSEQ multiplex PCR; TCRdb's copy keeps in-frame clones and lacks some. The sample holds tens of thousands of clones; roughly 89% are singletons and the top ten take roughly 0.6%. The input for sequencing was CD4+ or CD8+ T cells sorted from blood, taken in a trial of the OX40 agonist ivuxolimab. These receptors were collected from an adult with an advanced solid tumor such as melanoma, head and neck, liver or kidney cancer.

The rearrangement links TRBV6-6 to TRBJ2-4, with D tentatively TRBD1 (6 bases). Germline V lookup: CDR1 MNHNY, CDR2 SVGAGI (reference sequence). The CDR3 is 13 amino acids. V lost 5 bases to trimming and J lost 13 bases, with 18 bases between them. CDR3 DNA: TGTGCCAGCAGTGCTCTTAAGGACAGCTTCCAGTACTTC. Residues: CASSALKDSFQYF.

The J gene is TRBJ1-2, the V gene TRBV19, with 7 bases aligning to TRBD1. J was trimmed by 1 base and V by 5 bases; bases with no gene match: 10. The germline CDR1 and CDR2 sequences are LNHDA and SQIVND (reference sequence). CDR3 length: 16 residues. This chain's CDR3 is CASSPGRQGFNYGYTF. Here the CDR3 DNA reads TGTGCCAGTAGTCCCGGTAGACAGGGCTTTAACTATGGCTACACCTTC.

This chain joins TRBV6-6 and TRBJ2-3; D unresolved. CDR3 size: 15 residues. V gave up 7 bases and J gave up 2 bases, with 16 bases separating them. Germline CDR1 MNHNY, CDR2 SVGAGI (reference sequence). CDR3 sequence reads: CASNPLGINTDTQYF. CDR3 nucleotides: TGTGCCAGCAACCCCTTAGGGATAAACACAGATACGCAGTATTTT.

The chain employs TRBV29-1 and TRBJ1-1; TRBD1 might be the D (6 bases). Trimming took off 6 bases at V and 5 bases at J, with 13 bases between the two ends. The CDR3 sequence is 12 residues long. Germline-derived CDR1 and CDR2 are SQVTM and ANQGSEA. CDR3 DNA: TGCAGCGTCGCGACAGGCGGTACTGAAGCTTTCTTT. It encodes CSVATGGTEAFF. Variable domain in full (rest from reference TRBV29-1 and TRBJ1-1): SAVISQKPSRDICQRGTSLTIQCQVDSQVTMMFWYRQQPGQSLTLIATANQGSEATYESGFVIDKFPISRPNLTFSTLTVSNMSPEDSSIYLCSVATGGTEAFFGQGTRLTVV.

The chain has TRBV5-5 and TRBJ2-7; 9 bases match TRBD2. Germline CDR1 and CDR2: SGHKS and YYEKEE (reference sequence). The CDR3 runs to 14 residues. J lost 5 bases, V lost 8 bases, and 11 bases had no gene match. In DNA, the CDR3 is TGTGCCAGTCAAGTAGCGGGAGCTTTGGACGAGCAGTACTTC. It is translated as CASQVAGALDEQYF.

V gene TRBV15 combines with J gene TRBJ2-3; no definite D call. The V end was cut by 1 base, the J end by 0 bases, with 8 bases between. CDR3 length: 15 amino acids. Germline CDR1 is LNHNV and CDR2 is YYDKDF (reference sequence). CDR3 amino acids: CATSRVERSTDTQYF. Here the CDR3 DNA reads TGTGCCACCAGCAGAGTGGAGCGTAGCACAGATACGCAGTATTTT.

The chain recombines TRBV6-5 with TRBJ2-3, with 7 bases fitting TRBD1. CDR1 is MNHEY, CDR2 SVGAGI, per germline. CDR3 length: 15 residues. After removal of 2 bases from V and 9 bases from J, the junction contained 11 bases not matched to a gene. CDR3: CASSYGGPTGNTQYF. The CDR3 DNA reads TGTGCCAGCAGTTACGGGGGACCGACAGGGAACACGCAGTATTTT.

The chain uses TRBV6-5 and TRBJ1-5; the D gene is possibly TRBD1 (5 bases). V was cut by 7 bases and J by 5 bases, with 15 bases left in between. The CDR3 loop spans 14 amino acids. Germline CDR1 is MNHEY and CDR2 is SVGAGI. CDR3 loop: CASKDTVSHQPQHF. CDR3 coding DNA: TGTGCCAGCAAGGACACCGTATCTCATCAGCCCCAGCATTTT.

This clone has a single count. This sequence joins TRBV6-4 and TRBJ2-2, with TRBD2 identical over 8 bases. Germline CDR1 is MRHNA and CDR2 is SNTAGT. After removal of 8 bases from V and 0 bases from J, the junction contained 5 bases not matched to a gene. The CDR3 is 15 amino acids. CDR3 sequence (DNA): TGTGCCAGCCGCGAGACTAGCGCGAACACCGGGGAGCTGTTTTTT. This encodes CASRETSANTGELFF.

The chain has TRBV4-1 and TRBJ2-7, with 11 nucleotides matching TRBD2. J was trimmed by 3 bases and V by 3 bases; bases with no gene match: 13. This CDR3 region has 18 residues. Germline loops: CDR1 MGHRA, CDR2 YSYEKL. This CDR3 is CASSQRTKTGTSGYEQYF. The DNA of the CDR3 is TGCGCCAGCAGCCAGAGAACAAAGACCGGGACTAGCGGCTACGAGCAGTACTTC.

This clone was detected a few times. The genes are TRBV30 and TRBJ1-5; perhaps TRBD1 as D (5 bases). Trimming pared 1 base from V and 6 bases from J, leaving 10 bases between. Germline V lookup: CDR1 GTSNPN, CDR2 SVGIG (reference sequence). The CDR3 extends over 13 amino acids. The CDR3 loop is CAWSDGTGQPQHF. Here the CDR3 DNA reads TGTGCCTGGAGTGATGGGACGGGTCAGCCCCAGCATTTT. The whole variable domain, filled in from reference TRBV30 and TRBJ1-5, reads SQTIHQWPATLVQPVGSPLSLECTVEGTSNPNLYWYRQAAGRGLQLLFYSVGIGQISSEVPQNLSASRPQDRQFILSSKKLLLSDSGFYLCAWSDGTGQPQHFGDGTRLSIL.

V gene TRBV19 combines with J gene TRBJ1-2; perhaps TRBD1 as D (6 bases). The CDR3 has 17 residues. CDR1 LNHDA and CDR2 SQIVND come from the germline V gene (reference sequence). V was clipped by 7 bases and J by 3 bases, with 24 bases between them. CDR3 in amino acids: CASKRSPRQEEHYGYTF. The DNA of the CDR3 is TGTGCCAGTAAAAGATCCCCGCGACAGGAGGAGCACTATGGCTACACCTTC.